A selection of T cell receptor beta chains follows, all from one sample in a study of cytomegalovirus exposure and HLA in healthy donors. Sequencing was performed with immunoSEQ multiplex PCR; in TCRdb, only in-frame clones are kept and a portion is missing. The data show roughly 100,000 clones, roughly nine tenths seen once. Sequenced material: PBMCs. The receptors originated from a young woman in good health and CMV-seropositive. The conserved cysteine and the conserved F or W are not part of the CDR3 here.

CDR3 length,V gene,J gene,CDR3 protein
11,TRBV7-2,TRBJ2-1,ASSPGQNNEQF
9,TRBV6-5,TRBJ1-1,ASSTGTEAF
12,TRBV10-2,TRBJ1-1,ASIPDRGITEAF
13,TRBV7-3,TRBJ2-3,ASSFLADSPDTQY
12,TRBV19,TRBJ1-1,ASSPTGENTEAF
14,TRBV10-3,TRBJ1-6,ATGKTTGQGNSPLH
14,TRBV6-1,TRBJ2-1,ASSDLLTSAKNEQF
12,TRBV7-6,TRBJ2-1,ASSLIGEGNEQF
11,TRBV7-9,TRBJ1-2,ASSFPQLYGYT
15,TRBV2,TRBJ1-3,ASRETGVTLSGNTIY
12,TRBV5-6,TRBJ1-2,ASSLGQGLRGYT
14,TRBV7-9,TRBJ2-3,ASSPPWRASTDTQY
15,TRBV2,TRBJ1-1,ASSEPLTGVVNTEAF
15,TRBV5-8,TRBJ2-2,ASSSHPRGRRTGELF
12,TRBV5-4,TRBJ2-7,ASSPRDRGYEQY
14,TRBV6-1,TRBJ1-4,ASSEAYRPDNEKLF
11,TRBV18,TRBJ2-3,ASSPASTDTQY
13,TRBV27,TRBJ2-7,ASSLQAGGRYEQY
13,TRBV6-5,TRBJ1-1,ASSYSPTGYTEAF
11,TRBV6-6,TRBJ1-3,ASSSGSGNTIY
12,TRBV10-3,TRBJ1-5,AISARGPNQPQH
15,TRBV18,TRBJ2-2,ASSPPEYTTGAGELF
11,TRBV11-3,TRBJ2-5,ASSLGARETQY
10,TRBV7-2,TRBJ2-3,ASSLSLDTQY
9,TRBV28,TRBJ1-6,ASSLNKPLH
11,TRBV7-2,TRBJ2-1,ASSLDLLNEQF
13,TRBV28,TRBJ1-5,ASSLYQRSNQPQH
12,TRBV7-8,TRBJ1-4,ASSRGQFGEKLF
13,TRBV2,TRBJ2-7,ASRTDGTPTYEQY
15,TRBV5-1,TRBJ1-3,ASSPGRTSRSGNTIY
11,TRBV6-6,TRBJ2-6,ASMSSGANVLT
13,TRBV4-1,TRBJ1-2,ASSQTRQGWYGYT
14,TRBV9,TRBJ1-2,ASSPRAGELNYGYT
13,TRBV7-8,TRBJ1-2,ASSLAGQGPYGYT
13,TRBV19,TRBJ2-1,ASSMTSGGYNEQF
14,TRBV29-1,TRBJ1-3,SVSEQDSLSGNTIY
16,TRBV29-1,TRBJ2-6,SALTGDRGGSGANVLT
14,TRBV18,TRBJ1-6,ASSPPTGFRNSPLH
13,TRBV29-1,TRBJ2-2,SVVFVSANTGELF
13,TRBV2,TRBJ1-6,ASTKTGQGNSPLH
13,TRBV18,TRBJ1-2,ASSPSSGLADGYT